These 21 T cell receptor beta chains were all obtained from the same sample, sequenced in a study of T cell repertoires in cytomegalovirus infection. Their specific antigens are unknown. Via MiXCR, TCRdb re-called the reads, giving one row per CDR3 protein. The sample holds almost 90,000 distinct CDR3 sequences, about 29% seen once. This sample comprised CD8+ T cells from cultured PBMCs, obtained from culture after CMV antigen stimulation. These receptors all stem from a human donor in good health (CMV status not recorded). Some clones in this sample may be carry-over from other donors' samples.

This clonotype came up many times. The genes are TRBV12-3 or TRBV12-4 and TRBJ2-7; weak D call: TRBD2 (6 bases). The CDR3 is 18 amino acids. Trimming removed 0 bases at V and 1 base at J, with 19 bases between. The CDR3 DNA follows: TGTGCCAGCAGTTTAGCCCACACCCCCGGGACTGCATCCTACGAGCAGTACTTC. It encodes CASSLAHTPGTASYEQYF.

V gene TRBV7-6 combines with J gene TRBJ2-2; 8 nucleotides match TRBD2. Germline V lookup: CDR1 SGHVS, CDR2 FNYEAQ. The CDR3 covers 15 residues. Trimming took 5 bases from V and 4 from J; bases not matched to a gene: 6. As DNA, the CDR3 is TGTGCCAGCAGCCCCGGGGGGGCGAGCACCGGGGAGCTGTTTTTT. This encodes CASSPGGASTGELFF.

This clonotype occurred once. This chain links TRBV12-3 or TRBV12-4 with TRBJ1-1; no firm D call. V was shortened by 3 bases and J by 5 bases, with 10 bases between the two germline ends. The CDR3 is 13 residues long. CDR3 amino acids: CASSLGLRTEAFF. CDR3 DNA: TGTGCCAGCAGTTTGGGTTTGAGGACTGAAGCTTTCTTT.

The chain is built from TRBV3-1 and TRBJ2-7; maybe TRBD2 (5 bases). V was cut by 8 bases and J by 2 bases, with 16 bases left in between. This CDR3 comprises 14 residues. Germline assignment: CDR1 LGHDT and CDR2 YNNKEL (reference sequence). This chain's CDR3 is CASGGDSLTYEQYF. The CDR3 DNA reads as TGTGCCAGCGGAGGAGATTCTTTAACCTACGAGCAGTACTTC.

The chain joins TRBV7-6 to TRBJ2-7; D is perhaps TRBD1 or TRBD2 (6 bases each). Deletions cut 0 bases from V and 6 bases from J, with 12 bases between. Germline V gene data show CDR1 as SGHVS and CDR2 as FNYEAQ. The CDR3 is 14 residues long. The CDR3 sequence is CASSLAPGAGEQYF. CDR3 in DNA: TGTGCCAGCAGCTTAGCACCGGGGGCCGGCGAGCAGTACTTC. The variable domain in full, with the rest retrieved from reference TRBV7-6 and TRBJ2-7, is GAGVSQSPRYKVTKRGQDVALRCDPISGHVSLYWYRQALGQGPEFLTYFNYEAQQDKSGLPNDRFSAERPEGSISTLTIQRTEQRDSAMYRCASSLAPGAGEQYFGPGTRLTVT.

The V gene is TRBV27, the J gene TRBJ1-5, with D uncertain. The CDR3 sequence is 13 residues long. Per the germline V gene, CDR1 is MNHEY and CDR2 is SMNVEV (reference sequence). The V end was cut by 5 bases, the J end by 3 bases, with 8 bases between. The DNA of the CDR3 is TGTGCCAGCAGTCTAAGTTACAATCAGCCCCAGCATTTT. Amino acids: CASSLSYNQPQHF.

This clonotype has only a few counts. This sequence joins TRBV7-2 and TRBJ2-2, with D maybe TRBD2 (5 bases). This CDR3 spans 14 amino acids. CDR1 and CDR2 (germline): SGHTA, FQGNSA. V lost 1 base and J 6 bases, leaving 9 bases between the germline ends. The CDR3 nucleotides read TGTGCCAGCAGCTTAGACGCGGGTCCCGGGGAGCTGTTTTTT. Translating it yields CASSLDAGPGELFF.

This clonotype was found a few times. The chain recombines TRBV20-1 with TRBJ1-2, with D uncertain. Germline assignment: CDR1 DFQATT and CDR2 SNEGSKA (reference sequence). V lost 2 bases and J lost 8, with 18 bases in between. The CDR3 runs 14 residues. The CDR3 sequence: CSARMRQAGSGYTF. The CDR3 coding sequence is TGCAGTGCTAGAATGAGGCAGGCGGGGTCCGGCTACACCTTC.

The chain links TRBV6-6 to TRBJ2-7; possible D gene TRBD1, 6 bases. The CDR3 length is 14 residues. V was clipped by 6 bases and J by 2 bases, with 14 bases between them. The germline gives CDR1 MNHNY, CDR2 SVGAGI (reference sequence). The DNA of the CDR3 is TGTGCCAGCAGATCCGGGACACCAACCTACGAGCAGTACTTC. This codes for CASRSGTPTYEQYF.

The count of this clonotype is one. This rearrangement joins TRBV12-5 to TRBJ2-7, with 9 bases identical to TRBD1. Trimming removed 6 bases from V and 0 bases from J; junction bases left unmatched: 6. Germline V gene sequence: CDR1 LGHNT, CDR2 FRNRAP. CDR3 length: 15 amino acids. This CDR3 reads CASGPGTGSSYEQYF. For the CDR3, the DNA is TGTGCTAGTGGCCCTGGGACAGGGAGCTCCTACGAGCAGTACTTC.

This clonotype has a handful of counts. This chain uses TRBV2 with TRBJ2-1; maybe TRBD2 (6 bases). Germline V gene sequence: CDR1 SNHLY, CDR2 FYNNEI. This CDR3 comprises 15 residues. Trimming pared 7 bases from V and 1 base from J, leaving 14 bases between. Written as DNA, the CDR3 is TGTGCCAGCAAGTCTCCTGGGAGGTCCTACAATGAGCAGTTCTTC. It encodes CASKSPGRSYNEQFF.

This clonotype has just a few counts. This chain links TRBV7-9 with TRBJ2-2, with unresolved D. Germline CDR1 and CDR2: SEHNR and FQNEAQ (reference sequence). V was pared by 1 base and J by 7 bases, with 7 bases between. The CDR3 has 13 amino acids. The CDR3 is CASSLEVLGELFF. The CDR3 DNA reads TGTGCCAGCAGCTTAGAAGTGCTCGGGGAGCTGTTTTTT.

This clonotype was recorded many times. The gene calls are TRBV4-1 and TRBJ1-6, with D maybe TRBD1 (5 bases). CDR1 and CDR2 from the germline V gene are MGHRA and YSYEKL. V was pared by 0 bases and J by 6 bases, with 9 bases between. The CDR3 consists of 15 residues. CDR3 sequence reads: CASSQDAQVNSPLHF. Written as DNA, the CDR3 is TGCGCCAGCAGCCAAGATGCACAGGTTAATTCACCCCTCCACTTT.

This clonotype was detected only a few times. The chain has TRBV6-5 and TRBJ2-7; 9 nucleotides line up with TRBD1. Germline trimming cut 7 bases from V and 2 bases from J; bases unmatched to any gene: 6. There are 14 residues in the CDR3. Germline V CDR1 and CDR2: MNHEY, SVGAGI. CDR3 nucleotide sequence: TGTGCCAGCACCCGACAGGGGGGCGCCTACGAGCAGTACTTC. This translates into CASTRQGGAYEQYF.

This clonotype was seen once. The chain is built from TRBV7-6 and TRBJ1-5; D is uncertain. Germline V lookup: CDR1 SGHVS, CDR2 FNYEAQ. The CDR3 covers 13 residues. V lost 2 bases, J lost 6 bases, and 8 bases lay in between. This CDR3 is CASSLLGGQPQHF. The DNA of the CDR3 is TGTGCCAGCAGCTTATTAGGAGGTCAGCCCCAGCATTTT. Together with reference TRBV7-6 and TRBJ1-5, the CDR3 gives the full variable domain: GAGVSQSPRYKVTKRGQDVALRCDPISGHVSLYWYRQALGQGPEFLTYFNYEAQQDKSGLPNDRFSAERPEGSISTLTIQRTEQRDSAMYRCASSLLGGQPQHFGDGTRLSIL.

The chain couples TRBV7-9 to TRBJ2-7; a possible D gene is TRBD2 (6 bases). This CDR3 is built from 15 residues. Per the germline V gene, CDR1 is SEHNR and CDR2 is FQNEAQ (reference sequence). Trimming removed 2 bases at V and 7 bases at J, with 18 bases between. CDR3 sequence reads: CASSLSQAPAGEQYF. CDR3 DNA: TGTGCCAGCAGCTTATCACAGGCCCCGGCGGGGGAGCAGTACTTC.

V is TRBV2 and J is TRBJ1-1; D may be TRBD1 (5 bases). The CDR3 spans 15 residues. CDR1 is SNHLY and CDR2 is FYNNEI in the germline V gene. V lost 9 bases to trimming and J lost 0 bases, with 17 bases between them. CDR3 DNA sequence: TGTGCCAGTGCGGGGCGGAAGGACTTGAACACTGAAGCTTTCTTT. This sequence encodes CASAGRKDLNTEAFF.

This clonotype appeared many times. The chain joins TRBV7-8 to TRBJ1-1; the D gene is possibly TRBD1 (5 bases). With 6 bases removed from V and 3 bases from J, the gap between germline ends came to 26 bases. The CDR3 has 18 amino acids. In germline, CDR1 is SGHVS, CDR2 FQNEAQ. The CDR3 bases are TGTGCCAGCAGTGTCGAGGGGCTCCAGAGAAAGAGGGACACTGAAGCTTTCTTT. Translating it yields CASSVEGLQRKRDTEAFF.

The table lists this clonotype with a few counts. The gene calls are TRBV10-3 and TRBJ1-2; TRBD1 matches at 7 bases. Germline CDR1 and CDR2: ENHRY and SYGVKD. Trimming at V came to 3 bases and at J to 7 bases, leaving 11 bases not matched to a gene. The CDR3 runs 15 residues. The CDR3 is CAISDGTALFGGYTF. The CDR3, as DNA: TGTGCCATCAGTGACGGGACAGCCTTATTTGGTGGCTACACCTTC.

The V call is TRBV20-1, the J call TRBJ2-3, with D hard to call. Between the trimmed V and J ends, which lost 4 bases and 6 bases, there was a span of 20 bases. CDR3 length: 15 amino acids. CDR1 is DFQATT, CDR2 SNEGSKA, per germline (reference sequence). The CDR3 here is CSAISGPSAVDTQYF. The CDR3 DNA reads as TGCAGTGCTATTTCGGGCCCCTCGGCCGTGGATACGCAGTATTTT.

This clonotype was seen repeatedly, ten times or more. The chain employs TRBV7-9 and TRBJ1-1, with 10 bases identical to TRBD1. The CDR3 has 14 amino acids. Per the germline V gene, CDR1 is SEHNR and CDR2 is FQNEAQ (reference sequence). The ends lost 4 bases at V and 1 base at J; junction bases unmatched: 0. CDR3 nucleotides: TGTGCCAGCAGCTGGGACAGGGGGAACACTGAAGCTTTCTTT. Translation gives CASSWDRGNTEAFF.